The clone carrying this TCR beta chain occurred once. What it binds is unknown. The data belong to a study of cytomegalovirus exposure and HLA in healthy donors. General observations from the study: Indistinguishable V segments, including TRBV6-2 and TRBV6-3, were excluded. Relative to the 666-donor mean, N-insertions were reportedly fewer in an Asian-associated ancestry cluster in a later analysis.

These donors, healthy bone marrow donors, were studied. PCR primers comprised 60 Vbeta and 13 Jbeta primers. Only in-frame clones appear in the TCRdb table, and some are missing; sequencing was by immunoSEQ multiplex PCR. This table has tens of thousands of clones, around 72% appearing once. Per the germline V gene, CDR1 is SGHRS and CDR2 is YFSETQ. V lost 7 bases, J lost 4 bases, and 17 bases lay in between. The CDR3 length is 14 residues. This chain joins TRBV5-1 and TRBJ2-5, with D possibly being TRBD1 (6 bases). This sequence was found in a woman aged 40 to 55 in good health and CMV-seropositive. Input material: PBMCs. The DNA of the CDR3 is TGCGCCAGCTCCTCGACAGGCTCCCCAGAGACCCAGTACTTC. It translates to CASSSTGSPETQYF.